Given below is one T cell receptor beta chain in context. Patients from Seattle were sampled longitudinally, starting during active infection. Repertoires were generated with immunoSEQ multiplex PCR, while TCRdb's copy carries only in-frame clones and drops some. The sample lists approximately 250,000 clones; roughly 85% were seen once. This sample was included in a study of blood T cell repertoires in COVID-19. The V and J ends lost 3 bases and 8 bases respectively, with 13 bases between them. The CDR3 runs to 13 residues. Germline loops: CDR1 SGHTA, CDR2 FQGTGA. Sequenced material: peripheral blood. The chain is built from TRBV7-3 and TRBJ1-2, with D possibly matching TRBD1 (5 bases). The origin of this receptor is a man aged 50-59 years with COVID-19, enrolled during active disease. This chain's CDR3 is CASSFTPDKGYTF. CDR3 nucleotide sequence: TGTGCCAGCAGCTTTACCCCGGACAAGGGCTACACCTTC.